These T cell receptor beta chains were read from a single sample in a study of blood T cell repertoires in COVID-19. Clones were read by immunoSEQ multiplex PCR, and TCRdb kept only the in-frame ones, dropping some. In the table there are some 200,000 clones, around 85% of which are singletons. The source material was peripheral blood. These receptors were collected from a woman aged 70-85 years with acute or convalescent COVID-19. The CDR3 runs from the conserved cysteine through the conserved F or W. The order of the fields is J gene, V gene, D gene, clone size, CDR3 DNA, CDR3 protein. A D gene is named only where the DNA matches it firmly. Size is omitted from some rows. Given values are once, few, many or a class for expanded clones.

TRBJ2-2 | TRBV2 | - | - | TGTGCCAGCAGTGGTGGCATTATCTCCGGGGAGCTGTTTTTT | CASSGGIISGELFF
TRBJ1-2 | TRBV28 | TRBD1 | - | TGTGCCAGCAGTTTCCGGGACAGGTGGGTCTATGGCTACACCTTC | CASSFRDRWVYGYTF
TRBJ2-7 | TRBV3-1/TRBV3-2 | TRBD1 | - | TGTGCCAGCAGCCAAACGGGACAGGGAAACTACGAGCAGTACTTC | CASSQTGQGNYEQYF
TRBJ1-1 | TRBV27 | TRBD1 | - | TGTGCCAGCAGTGTCGGGACAGGGGGCACTGAAGCTTTCTTT | CASSVGTGGTEAFF
TRBJ1-6 | TRBV15 | - | - | TGTGCCACCAGCAGGGGGGCGAGGGATAATTCACCCCTCCACTTT | CATSRGARDNSPLHF
TRBJ1-2 | TRBV29-1 | - | - | TGCAGCGTTGAACAGGGCTATGGCTACACCTTC | CSVEQGYGYTF
TRBJ1-5 | TRBV5-1 | - | - | TGCGCCAGCAGCTTATTGGGCAGGGATCAGCCCCAGCATTTT | CASSLLGRDQPQHF
TRBJ2-3 | TRBV6-2/TRBV6-3 | TRBD2 | - | TGTGCCAGCAGTTACTCTATCGGGAGGCCCACAGATACGCAGTATTTT | CASSYSIGRPTDTQYF
TRBJ2-1 | TRBV11-2 | TRBD2 | - | TGTGCCAGCAGCTTATTTCAGCTAGCGGGAGACAATGAGCAGTTCTTC | CASSLFQLAGDNEQFF
TRBJ2-1 | TRBV6-4 | TRBD1 | - | TGTGCCAGCAAGTCTCCCGGGACAGTTTACAATGAGCAGTTCTTC | CASKSPGTVYNEQFF
TRBJ2-3 | TRBV11-2 | TRBD2 | - | TGTGCCAGCAGCTTCCCCGGGACTAGCGGGGGGGCCACAGATACGCAGTATTTT | CASSFPGTSGGATDTQYF
TRBJ1-2 | TRBV12-3/TRBV12-4 | TRBD1 | once | TGTGCCAGCAGCTTGACAGGGGATGGCTACACCTTC | CASSLTGDGYTF
TRBJ2-2 | TRBV7-8 | TRBD1 | - | TGTGCCAGCAGCTTCGTCAGGGGGTTCGCCGGGGAGCTGTTTTTT | CASSFVRGFAGELFF
TRBJ1-5 | TRBV7-2 | - | - | TGTGCCAGCAGCTTAGACAGAATTAGCAATCAGCCCCAGCATTTT | CASSLDRISNQPQHF
TRBJ2-7 | TRBV11-3 | - | - | TGTGCCAGCAGCTTATACCGGGGGATCGGATACGAGCAGTACTTC | CASSLYRGIGYEQYF
TRBJ2-7 | TRBV2 | - | - | TGTGCCAGCAGTGATAAGCAGGGGAGCTACGAGCAGTACTTC | CASSDKQGSYEQYF
TRBJ2-1 | TRBV4-1 | TRBD1 | - | TGCGCCAGCAGCCAAGAACCGGGACAGGGGGCTACCTCCTACAATGAGCAGTTCTTC | CASSQEPGQGATSYNEQFF
TRBJ2-7 | TRBV7-2 | TRBD2 | - | TGTGCCAGCAGCCCATCCAGCGGGGGGTACGAGCAGTACTTC | CASSPSSGGYEQYF
TRBJ2-2 | TRBV10-3 | - | - | TGTGCCATCAGTGAGTCGGGCAAAATGATGCCCGGGGAGCTGTTTTTT | CAISESGKMMPGELFF
TRBJ2-7 | TRBV5-5 | - | - | TGTGCCAGCAGCCCGCTGGGGCTTGGGTACTACGAGCAGTACTTC | CASSPLGLGYYEQYF
TRBJ1-3 | TRBV7-6 | - | - | TGTGCCAGCAGCTTATACACAGGCTCTGGAAACACCATATATTTT | CASSLYTGSGNTIYF
TRBJ2-7 | TRBV5-1 | - | - | TGCGCCAGCAGTAGAGACAACATATCCGAGCAGTACTTC | CASSRDNISEQYF
TRBJ1-2 | TRBV7-8 | - | - | TGTGCCAGCAGCTTAGATGTGGGGGGCTATGGCTACACCTTC | CASSLDVGGYGYTF
TRBJ2-5 | TRBV5-4 | TRBD2 | many | TGTGCCAGCAGCTTTAGCGGGAGTCAGGAGACCCAGTACTTC | CASSFSGSQETQYF
TRBJ1-5 | TRBV28 | TRBD1 | - | TGTGCCAGCAGGCCGACAGGGGGCCTACGGCAGCCCCAGCATTTT | CASRPTGGLRQPQHF
TRBJ1-1 | TRBV7-3 | - | - | TGTGCCAGCAGCGACCAAGGGGGGAACACTGAAGCTTTCTTT | CASSDQGGNTEAFF
TRBJ1-5 | TRBV7-8 | TRBD1 | - | TGTGCCAGCAGCTTAGTACCGACAGGGATTAATCAGCCCCAGCATTTT | CASSLVPTGINQPQHF
TRBJ1-1 | TRBV12-3/TRBV12-4 | - | - | TGTGCCAGCAGTTTATCGGGAATGGCTTTCTTT | CASSLSGMAFF
TRBJ2-2 | TRBV5-6 | - | once | TGTGCCAGCAGCTTTTCGGTTGACGGGGAGCTGTTTTTT | CASSFSVDGELFF
TRBJ2-5 | TRBV11-2 | - | - | TGTGCCAGCAGCTCCAGGGGGGACCAAGAGACCCAGTACTTC | CASSSRGDQETQYF
TRBJ2-5 | TRBV2 | - | once | TGTGCCAGCTGCAGGAACCTCCAAGAGACCCAGTACTTC | CASCRNLQETQYF
TRBJ1-1 | TRBV7-9 | TRBD1 | once | TGTGCCAGCAGCTTTTTACAGGGGGCTTGGACTGAAGCTTTCTTT | CASSFLQGAWTEAFF
TRBJ1-5 | TRBV2 | - | - | TGTGCCAGCAGTGACAACTACAATCAGCCCCAGCATTTT | CASSDNYNQPQHF
TRBJ2-5 | TRBV18 | TRBD1 | - | TGTGCCAGCTCACTCTACTGGGACAGGGGAGAAGAGACCCAGTACTTC | CASSLYWDRGEETQYF
TRBJ1-2 | TRBV5-4 | - | - | TGTGCCAGCAGCAACCCGGAGCCCGGGGGAGAAGGCTACACCTTC | CASSNPEPGGEGYTF
TRBJ1-1 | TRBV5-1 | - | - | TGCGCCAGCAGCTTGACGGTCGCGGGTTCGGGCACTGAAGCTTTCTTT | CASSLTVAGSGTEAFF
TRBJ1-1 | TRBV5-8 | TRBD1 | once | TGTGCCAGCAGCTTGGCACGGGGGACAGGGGCATTCAACACTGAAGCTTTCTTT | CASSLARGTGAFNTEAFF
TRBJ1-3 | TRBV7-9 | - | once | TGTGCCAGCAGCTTGGGGGGATCCTCTGGAAACACCATATATTTT | CASSLGGSSGNTIYF
TRBJ1-2 | TRBV18 | TRBD1 | - | TGTGCCAGCTCACCGGATAGACAGGGGGCGATTAATGGCTACACCTTC | CASSPDRQGAINGYTF
TRBJ1-2 | TRBV13 | - | - | TGTGCCAGCAGCTTAGGCCGGGGAGGTCCGACTAACTATGGCTACACCTTC | CASSLGRGGPTNYGYTF
TRBJ2-1 | TRBV19 | TRBD2 | - | TGTGCCAGTAGTATAGCCGCTAGCGGGATCGATGAGCAGTTCTTC | CASSIAASGIDEQFF
TRBJ1-1 | TRBV11-2 | TRBD1 | - | TGTGCCAGCAGCTTAGCGGGAGGGACAGGGCTTGAAGCTTTCTTT | CASSLAGGTGLEAFF
TRBJ1-5 | TRBV3-1/TRBV3-2 | - | - | TGTGCCAGCAGCCAAGATTTCGGGAATCAGCCCCAGCATTTT | CASSQDFGNQPQHF
TRBJ1-2 | TRBV5-4 | - | - | TGTGCCAGCAGCCCTACAGGAACAGCTAACTATGGCTACACCTTC | CASSPTGTANYGYTF
TRBJ1-1 | TRBV19 | - | - | TGTGCCAGTAGTATAGGATCAGGCTCCATGAACACTGAAGCTTTCTTT | CASSIGSGSMNTEAFF
TRBJ1-2 | TRBV23-1 | TRBD1 | once | TGCGCCAGCAGCCCCCGGGACAGGGGGCTCACTAACTATGGCTACACCTTC | CASSPRDRGLTNYGYTF
TRBJ2-1 | TRBV5-4 | - | - | TGTGCCAGCAGCTTGGGGGGCAGGGGTCGCAATGAGCAGTTCTTC | CASSLGGRGRNEQFF
TRBJ2-3 | TRBV5-4 | - | - | TGTGCCAGCAGCTTCCGGAGGGGTACAGATACGCAGTATTTT | CASSFRRGTDTQYF
TRBJ1-2 | TRBV5-1 | - | - | TGCGCCAGCAGCCAGGGTTCTAACTATGGCTACACCTTC | CASSQGSNYGYTF
TRBJ1-4 | TRBV5-1 | TRBD1 | - | TGCGCCAGCAGCTTGGGACAGGGGAATGAAAAACTGTTTTTT | CASSLGQGNEKLFF
TRBJ1-6 | TRBV5-6 | - | - | TGTGCCAGCAGCTTGGTACGGGATAATTCACCCCTCCACTTT | CASSLVRDNSPLHF
TRBJ2-7 | TRBV11-2 | - | - | TGTGCCAGCAGCCCAGGGGCAGGGGTAAACGAGCAGTACTTC | CASSPGAGVNEQYF
TRBJ2-3 | TRBV5-1 | TRBD1 | - | TGCGCCAGCAGTAGACAGGGGGTAGGCACAGATACGCAGTATTTT | CASSRQGVGTDTQYF
TRBJ2-4 | TRBV5-1 | - | - | TGCGCCAGCAGCTTGGGGGCTGAAATGTGGAACATTCAGTACTTC | CASSLGAEMWNIQYF
TRBJ1-2 | TRBV12-3/TRBV12-4 | - | - | TGTGCCAGCAGTCGGTCCGCCTATGGCTACACCTTC | CASSRSAYGYTF
TRBJ2-7 | TRBV5-4 | - | - | TGTGCCAGCAGCTTGGCCGGGAGCTACGAGCAGTACTTC | CASSLAGSYEQYF
TRBJ1-2 | TRBV6-1 | - | few | TGTGCCAGCAGTGATCGGGGGATGGCTGGCTACACCTTC | CASSDRGMAGYTF